This TCR beta chain is from a study of blood T cell repertoires in COVID-19 (dated by TCRdb to the early 2020s). Study-level background: Collaborator samples came from the United States, Italy and Spain and covered acute and convalescent phases of COVID-19. Samples came from the ongoing ImmuneRACE study (first 160 participants) plus 1,254 subjects from 6 global collaborators. The dataset comprised deeply sampled blood TCRbeta repertoires from subjects exposed to, actively infected with, or recovered from COVID-19. The prospective study material was composed of cDNA or gDNA derived from T cells, B-cell-depleted T cells, or PBMCs. Where available, HLA class I and class II types were obtained from metadata supplied by the sample provider rather than from assay-based typing. Nearly every sample came with metadata listing a de-identified subject ID, COVID-19 status, age in years and sex. The repertoires were released in a freely available public database meant as a resource for research on the immune response to SARS-CoV-2. Study-wide conclusions, independent of this receptor: Clinical and demographic metadata were provided uncurated, with the amount varying by source and participant.

TCRbeta CDR3 regions were amplified from genomic DNA using the immunoSEQ Assay, a bias-controlled multiplex PCR. The paper's data handling went like this. Nucleated cell counts per sample were estimated from amplification of reference gene primers within the assay. To quantify the absolute abundance of each unique TCRbeta CDR3 rearrangement, sequence reads were collapsed and filtered. For each sample, productive Simpson clonality was calculated as the square root of Simpson's diversity index across productive rearrangements. TCRdb obtained this table from immuneACCESS and retained in-frame rearrangements with V and J assigned. These tables miss some clones; where compared with another copy, unresolved V genes account for less than half of the shortfall, and the remainder is unexplained. That table gives V, J and clone size, and the DNA gave D and trimming. The sample records fewer than 250,000 clones, 81% of which are singletons. About 8.9% of the sample is in the top ten clones.

CDR1 and CDR2 were assigned from the germline V gene (reference sequence) as LNHDA and SQIVND. Clipping removes 4 bases from V and 5 bases from J, with 4 as the unmatched junction base count. From the cysteine through the phenylalanine, the CDR3 covers 15 amino acids. Just CDR3 DNA is preserved here, 45 bases in frame from base 1. As regards this clone: Its recognized antigen is unknown. No clone much larger than this one lies a single base away; base qualities are absent.

Participants in the prospective study were aged roughly 18 to 89 years, lived in 20 to 30 United States geographic areas, and enrolled through a virtual design. To assign participants to cohorts, the prospective study relied on clinical history that participants themselves reported in a screening survey and a study questionnaire. In the prospective study, whole blood, serum and a nasopharyngeal or oropharyngeal swab were collected from each participant by mobile phlebotomists. Participants in the prospective study had the option to provide additional blood draws and questionnaires over a roughly 2-month period. Blood samples from the prospective study were shipped frozen or at room temperature prior to DNA extraction.

The clonotype comes from a woman in her fifties or sixties with acute COVID-19. Sequencing was done on a sample of PBMCs or T cells enriched from blood (not recorded which). The V and J genes are TRBV19 and TRBJ2-1; a stretch of 11 junction bases matches TRBD2. The nucleotide sequence reads as follows: TGTGCCAGTAGTACCACTAGCGGGAGCAACAATGAGCAGTTCTTC. This codes for CASSTTSGSNNEQFF.